A selection of T cell receptor beta chains follows, all from one sample in a study of Graves' ophthalmopathy and Graves' hyperthyroidism. Via MiXCR, TCRdb re-called the multiplex PCR reads, giving one row per CDR3 protein. In the table there are about 740,000 distinct CDR3 sequences, approximately 40% of which are singletons. Sequenced: peripheral blood. Receptor source: an adult man with Graves' ophthalmopathy. The CDR3 runs from the conserved cysteine through the conserved F or W. The D gene is left open where the match is weak. Where a row states a size, it is once, few, many or the class of an expanded clone; other rows omit it.

v_call: TRBV19; clone_size: .; j_call: TRBJ1-5; d_call: TRBD1; cdr3_nt: TGTGCCAGTAGTATAGCAGGGGGCGGTCTTCAGCCCCAGCATTTT; cdr3_aa: CASSIAGGGLQPQHF
v_call: TRBV10-3; clone_size: .; j_call: TRBJ1-3; d_call: .; cdr3_nt: TGTGCCATCAGTGCTTGGGATTATGGCTACACCATATATTTT; cdr3_aa: CAISAWDYGYTIYF
v_call: TRBV9; clone_size: few; j_call: TRBJ2-7; d_call: TRBD2; cdr3_nt: TGTGCCAGCAGTAGTCGAGCGGGAGGTATCTCCTACGAGCAGTACTTC; cdr3_aa: CASSSRAGGISYEQYF
v_call: TRBV11-2; clone_size: few; j_call: TRBJ1-1; d_call: .; cdr3_nt: TGTGCCAGCAGGTTAGGGGCCGGGGCAGCTTTCTTT; cdr3_aa: CASRLGAGAAFF
v_call: TRBV7-9; clone_size: .; j_call: TRBJ2-7; d_call: .; cdr3_nt: TGTGCCAGCAGCTTAGTCGGGAGCCCCTACGAGCAGTACTTC; cdr3_aa: CASSLVGSPYEQYF
v_call: TRBV6-6; clone_size: few; j_call: TRBJ2-7; d_call: TRBD1; cdr3_nt: TGTGCCAGCAGTGAGGGGGCCGAGCAGTACTTC; cdr3_aa: CASSEGAEQYF
v_call: TRBV5-1; clone_size: few; j_call: TRBJ2-7; d_call: .; cdr3_nt: TGTGCCAGCAGCTTATTTAGCGGACCACCCTACGAGCAGTACTTC; cdr3_aa: CASSLFSGPPYEQYF
v_call: TRBV9; clone_size: few; j_call: TRBJ2-7; d_call: .; cdr3_nt: TGTGCCAGCAGCCCACGGGGGTTCTACGAGCAGTACTTC; cdr3_aa: CASSPRGFYEQYF
v_call: TRBV2; clone_size: .; j_call: TRBJ1-4; d_call: .; cdr3_nt: TGTGCCAGCAGTGGCATACAGGGAGGCGGGGAAAAACTGTTTTTT; cdr3_aa: CASSGIQGGGEKLFF
v_call: TRBV15; clone_size: many; j_call: TRBJ1-5; d_call: .; cdr3_nt: TGTGCCACCACCAGGGACGGGGGGAGCAATCAGCCCCAGCATTTT; cdr3_aa: CATTRDGGSNQPQHF
v_call: TRBV15; clone_size: many; j_call: TRBJ2-5; d_call: .; cdr3_nt: TGTGCCACCAGCAGAGACGCGAAGGCTGTAGAGACCCAGTACTTC; cdr3_aa: CATSRDAKAVETQYF
v_call: TRBV6-6; clone_size: .; j_call: TRBJ2-7; d_call: TRBD1; cdr3_nt: TGTGCCAGCAGTTACGGCGGACAGGGGACCTACGAGCAGTACTTC; cdr3_aa: CASSYGGQGTYEQYF
v_call: TRBV12-3/TRBV12-4; clone_size: few; j_call: TRBJ2-7; d_call: .; cdr3_nt: TGTGCCAGCAGTGAAAGGGGCAGGGGGGCATCCTACGAGCAGTACTTC; cdr3_aa: CASSERGRGASYEQYF
v_call: TRBV10-3; clone_size: few; j_call: TRBJ1-5; d_call: .; cdr3_nt: TGTGCCAGCAGTTACACTATTTTTCGGGACAATAGCAATCAGCCCCAGCATTTT; cdr3_aa: CASSYTIFRDNSNQPQHF
v_call: TRBV5-1; clone_size: .; j_call: TRBJ2-5; d_call: TRBD1; cdr3_nt: TGCGCCAGCAGCTCCTCCGGGACAGGGATGCAGACCCAGTACTTC; cdr3_aa: CASSSSGTGMQTQYF
v_call: TRBV27; clone_size: .; j_call: TRBJ2-7; d_call: .; cdr3_nt: TGTGCCAGCAGCTTTACGAGCAGGGGCGAGCAGTACTTC; cdr3_aa: CASSFTSRGEQYF
v_call: TRBV20-1; clone_size: many; j_call: TRBJ2-7; d_call: .; cdr3_nt: TGCAGTGCTAGAGATCGTGGGGTTTCCGAGCAGTACTTC; cdr3_aa: CSARDRGVSEQYF
v_call: TRBV7-2; clone_size: once; j_call: TRBJ2-5; d_call: .; cdr3_nt: TGTGCCAGCAGCTTCGACGGGCCTCAAGAGACCCAGTACTTC; cdr3_aa: CASSFDGPQETQYF
v_call: TRBV2; clone_size: many; j_call: TRBJ2-7; d_call: .; cdr3_nt: TGTGCCAGCCGGCTAACCTACGAGCAGTACTTC; cdr3_aa: CASRLTYEQYF
v_call: TRBV20-1; clone_size: .; j_call: TRBJ2-2; d_call: TRBD2; cdr3_nt: TGCAGTGCTAGGGACCTAGCGGGGGGGCACACCGGGGAGCTGTTTTTT; cdr3_aa: CSARDLAGGHTGELFF
v_call: TRBV20-1; clone_size: few; j_call: TRBJ1-2; d_call: .; cdr3_nt: TGCAGTGCTAGAGAAGGGGGACGATCGGGCTATGGCTACACCTTC; cdr3_aa: CSAREGGRSGYGYTF
v_call: TRBV20-1; clone_size: .; j_call: TRBJ1-1; d_call: .; cdr3_nt: TGCAGTGCTAGAGGGGACAACATGAACACTGAAGCTTTCTTT; cdr3_aa: CSARGDNMNTEAFF
v_call: TRBV29-1; clone_size: .; j_call: TRBJ1-2; d_call: .; cdr3_nt: TGCAGCGTTACTCAGACAGCCTATGGCTACACCTTC; cdr3_aa: CSVTQTAYGYTF
v_call: TRBV20-1; clone_size: .; j_call: TRBJ1-2; d_call: .; cdr3_nt: TGCAGTGCTATTAGCGGGGAGGTCTGGTATGGCTACACCTTC; cdr3_aa: CSAISGEVWYGYTF
v_call: TRBV5-1; clone_size: few; j_call: TRBJ1-1; d_call: .; cdr3_nt: TGCGCCAGCAGCTTGGATCCTGCCGCGGCCGGGGAAGCTTTCTTT; cdr3_aa: CASSLDPAAAGEAFF
v_call: TRBV20-1; clone_size: .; j_call: TRBJ1-1; d_call: .; cdr3_nt: TGCAGTGCTAGAGGGCGGGGACCGCGGGGAACTGAAGCTTTCTTT; cdr3_aa: CSARGRGPRGTEAFF